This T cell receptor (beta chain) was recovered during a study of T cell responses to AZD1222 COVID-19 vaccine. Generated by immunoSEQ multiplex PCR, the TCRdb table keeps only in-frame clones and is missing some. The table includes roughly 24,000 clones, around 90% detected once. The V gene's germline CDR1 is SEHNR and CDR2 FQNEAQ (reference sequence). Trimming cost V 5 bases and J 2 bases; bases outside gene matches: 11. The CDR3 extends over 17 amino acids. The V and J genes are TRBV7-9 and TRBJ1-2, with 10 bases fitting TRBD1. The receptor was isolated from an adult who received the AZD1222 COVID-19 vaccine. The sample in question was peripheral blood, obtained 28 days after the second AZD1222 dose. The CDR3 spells CASSGAGTGAPNYGYTF. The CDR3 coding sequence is TGTGCCAGCAGCGGAGCCGGGACAGGGGCCCCGAACTATGGCTACACCTTC.